This T cell receptor (beta chain) stems from a study of T-cell reconstitution after alpha-beta-depleted transplantation in children. This clonotype was seen many times. Preparation of the TCRbeta library involved a method that used unique molecular identifiers. MiXCR, applied by TCRdb to the PCR reads, yields one record per CDR3 protein. In the table there are approximately 350,000 distinct CDR3 sequences, about 9.4% of which are singletons. The source was PBMCs from the stem cell graft donor, collected from the stem cell graft. This TCR was sampled from a human donor who donated a stem cell graft to a child with acute lymphoblastic leukemia.

The chain's CDR3 is CSAKGQEHGELFF. In nucleotides, the CDR3 is TGCAGTGCTAAAGGACAGGAACACGGGGAGCTGTTTTTT. The chain employs TRBV20-1 and TRBJ2-2; 7 bases map to TRBD1. V lost 4 bases to trimming and J lost 7 bases; unmatched junction nucleotides: 6. This CDR3 is 13 amino acids long. Germline assignment: CDR1 DFQATT and CDR2 SNEGSKA (reference sequence).